This T cell receptor (beta chain) was obtained from a study of CD8+CD57+ T cells in acquired aplastic anemia. Across the study: The mean DNA yield obtained from sorted CD4+ and CD8+ cells came to 3 to 3.5 ug.

Both TCR beta VDJ combination and CDR3 sequence profiling were carried out. Genomic DNA was the template for this profiling. TCRdb itself ran the reads through MiXCR, one entry per CDR3 protein. This sample yields approximately 260,000 distinct CDR3 sequences, of which 82% are seen a single time; approximately 42% belongs to the top ten. On this clonotype: At one of its ends the junction is not consistent with the germline gene, which may arise from a read error.

Germline CDR1 reads SGHVT; CDR2 reads SQSDAQ. This CDR3 has 12 residues. In patients chosen for sequencing, flow cytometry had shown CD8+CD57+ cell expansion. The patients, all of them, had severe acquired aplastic anemia. The chain employs TRBV7-4 and TRBJ2-4; D is unclear. The receptor's source is a human donor with aplastic anemia. Sequencing was done on a sample of sorted CD4+, CD8+, or CD8+CD57+ T cells (not recorded which) from PBMCs. For the CDR3, the DNA is TGTGCCTACGAGGTAGCTGCGTACCATGAGACCTTC. Residues: CAYEVAAYHETF.